This TCR beta chain was sequenced during a study of control samples from healthy donors and cancer patients. Measured with immunoSEQ multiplex PCR; TCRdb has only the in-frame clones, and not every one. The data show some 410,000 clones, with about 93% seen just once and just under 6.5% held by the top ten. V shed 1 base and J shed 9 bases, with 13 bases lying between them. Looked up from germline, CDR1 is SGHAT and CDR2 is FQNNGV. This CDR3 is 13 amino acids long. Sequencing was performed on PBMCs. The TCR was taken from a man in his forties with head and neck cancer. The chain has TRBV11-2 and TRBJ2-7; D remains unclear. The CDR3 DNA follows: TGTGCCAGCAGCTTAGGGGTGGGCTGGGGGCAGTACTTC. Translating it yields CASSLGVGWGQYF.